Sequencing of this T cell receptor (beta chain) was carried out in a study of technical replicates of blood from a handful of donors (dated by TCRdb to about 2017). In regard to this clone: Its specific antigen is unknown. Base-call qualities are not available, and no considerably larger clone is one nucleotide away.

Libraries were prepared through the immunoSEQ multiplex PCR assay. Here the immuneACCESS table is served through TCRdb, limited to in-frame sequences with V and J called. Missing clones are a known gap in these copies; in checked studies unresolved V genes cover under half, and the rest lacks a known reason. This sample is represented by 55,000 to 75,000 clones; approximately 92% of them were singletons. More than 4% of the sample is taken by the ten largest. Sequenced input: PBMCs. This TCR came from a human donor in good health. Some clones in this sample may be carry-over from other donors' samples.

The DNA sequence is given as TGTGCCTGGAGTGTATTGACTAGCGGGTTCTACAATGAGCAGTTCTTC. Its translation reads: CAWSVLTSGFYNEQFF. The chain links TRBV30 with TRBJ2-1, and 10 bases in between align with TRBD2. Relative to germline, V is missing 0 bases and J is missing 3 bases, with 5 bases of the junction outside any gene match. The CDR3 sequence holds 16 residues, the cysteine and phenylalanine included. The only DNA kept is the CDR3, 48 bases in frame from the first base. According to the germline V gene (reference sequence), CDR1 reads GTSNPN and CDR2 reads SVGIG.